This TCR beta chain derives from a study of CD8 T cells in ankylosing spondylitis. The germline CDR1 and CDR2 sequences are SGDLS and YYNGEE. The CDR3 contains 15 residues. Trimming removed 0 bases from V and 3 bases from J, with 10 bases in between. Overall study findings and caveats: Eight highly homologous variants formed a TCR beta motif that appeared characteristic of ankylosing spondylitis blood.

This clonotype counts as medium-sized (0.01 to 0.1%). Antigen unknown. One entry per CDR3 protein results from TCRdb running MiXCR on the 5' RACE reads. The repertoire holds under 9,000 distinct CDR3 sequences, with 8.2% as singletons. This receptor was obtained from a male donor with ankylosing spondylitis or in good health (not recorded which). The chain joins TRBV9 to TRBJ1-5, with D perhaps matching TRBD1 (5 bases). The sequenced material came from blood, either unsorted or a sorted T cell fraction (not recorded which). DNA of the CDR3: TGTGCCAGCAGCGTAGCAGGGAAGGTCAATCAGCCCCAGCATTTT. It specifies CASSVAGKVNQPQHF.